This record looks at one T cell receptor (beta chain) sequence and its context. This record comes from a study of cytomegalovirus exposure and HLA in healthy donors. Germline V gene sequence: CDR1 SGHDT, CDR2 YYEEEE. The V end was cut by 5 bases, the J end by 0 bases, with 12 bases between. CDR3 length equals 16 residues. The primer mix had 60 Vbeta and 13 Jbeta primers. Generated by immunoSEQ multiplex PCR, the TCRdb table keeps only in-frame clones and is missing some. Of under 200,000 clones in the sample, approximately 81% were seen once. The receptor's source is a woman younger than 30 in good health and CMV-seropositive. Specimen: PBMCs. The chain has TRBV5-6 and TRBJ1-6; a weak D match, TRBD1 (5 bases). The CDR3 DNA reads as TGTGCCAGCAGAACCTATCAGGGCTCCTATAATTCACCCCTCCACTTT. Its protein is CASRTYQGSYNSPLHF.